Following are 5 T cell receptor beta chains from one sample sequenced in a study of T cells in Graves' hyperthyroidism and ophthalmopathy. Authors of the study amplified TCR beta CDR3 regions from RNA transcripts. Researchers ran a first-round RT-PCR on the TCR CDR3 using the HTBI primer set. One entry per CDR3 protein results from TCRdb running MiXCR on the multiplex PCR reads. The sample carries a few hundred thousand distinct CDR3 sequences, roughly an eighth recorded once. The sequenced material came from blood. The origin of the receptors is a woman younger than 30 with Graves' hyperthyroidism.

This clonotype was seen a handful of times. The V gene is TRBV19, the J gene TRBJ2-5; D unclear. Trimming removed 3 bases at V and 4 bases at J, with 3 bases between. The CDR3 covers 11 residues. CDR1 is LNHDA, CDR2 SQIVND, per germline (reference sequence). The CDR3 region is CASSIRETQYF. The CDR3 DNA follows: TGTGCCAGTAGTATTCGAGAGACCCAGTACTTC.

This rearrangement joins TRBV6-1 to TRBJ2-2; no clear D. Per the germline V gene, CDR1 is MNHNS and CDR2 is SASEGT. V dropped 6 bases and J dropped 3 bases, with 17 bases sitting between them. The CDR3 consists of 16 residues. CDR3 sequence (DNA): TGTGCCAGCAGCGGCGTCACGGGTGTCGACACCGGGGAGCTGTTTTTT. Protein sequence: CASSGVTGVDTGELFF.

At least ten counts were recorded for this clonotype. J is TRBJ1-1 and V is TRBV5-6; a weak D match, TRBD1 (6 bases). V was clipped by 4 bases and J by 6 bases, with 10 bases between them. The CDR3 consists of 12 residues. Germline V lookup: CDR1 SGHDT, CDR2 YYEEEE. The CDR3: CASSQQGPEAFF. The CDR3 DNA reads TGTGCCAGCAGCCAACAGGGACCTGAAGCTTTCTTT.

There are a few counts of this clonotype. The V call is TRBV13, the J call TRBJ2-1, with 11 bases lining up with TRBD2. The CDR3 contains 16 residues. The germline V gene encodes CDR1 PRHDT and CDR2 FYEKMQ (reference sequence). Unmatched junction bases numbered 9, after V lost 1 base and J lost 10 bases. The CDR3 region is CASSLVLAGGLNEQFF. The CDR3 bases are TGTGCCAGCAGCTTAGTTTTAGCGGGAGGGCTTAACGAGCAGTTCTTC.

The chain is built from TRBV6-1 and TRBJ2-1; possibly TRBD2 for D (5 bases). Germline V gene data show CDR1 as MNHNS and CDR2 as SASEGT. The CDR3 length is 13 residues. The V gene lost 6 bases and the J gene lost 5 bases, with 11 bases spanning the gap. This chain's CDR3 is CASSSGFNNEQFF. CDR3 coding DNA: TGTGCCAGCAGCTCGGGGTTTAACAATGAGCAGTTCTTC.